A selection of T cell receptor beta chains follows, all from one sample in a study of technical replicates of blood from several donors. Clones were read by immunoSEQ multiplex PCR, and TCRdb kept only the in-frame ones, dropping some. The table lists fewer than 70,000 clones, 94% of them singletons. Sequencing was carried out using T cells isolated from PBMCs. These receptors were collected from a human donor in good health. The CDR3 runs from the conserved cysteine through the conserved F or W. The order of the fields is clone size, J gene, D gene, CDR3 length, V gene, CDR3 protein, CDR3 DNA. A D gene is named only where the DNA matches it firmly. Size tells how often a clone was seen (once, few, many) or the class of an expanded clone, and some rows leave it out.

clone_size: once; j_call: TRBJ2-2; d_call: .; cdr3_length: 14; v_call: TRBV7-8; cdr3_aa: CASSSITNTGELFF; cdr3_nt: TGTGCCAGCAGCTCTATTACGAACACCGGGGAGCTGTTTTTT
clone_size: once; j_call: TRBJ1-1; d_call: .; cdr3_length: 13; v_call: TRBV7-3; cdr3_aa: CASSRSRDSEAFF; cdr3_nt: TGTGCCAGCAGCAGATCGCGGGATTCGGAAGCTTTCTTT
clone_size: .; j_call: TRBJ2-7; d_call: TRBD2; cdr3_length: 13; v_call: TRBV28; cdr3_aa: CASLLAASYEQYF; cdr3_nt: TGTGCCAGCTTACTAGCGGCCTCCTACGAGCAGTACTTC
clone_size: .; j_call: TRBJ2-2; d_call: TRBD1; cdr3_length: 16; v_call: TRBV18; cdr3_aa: CASSPRQGRSTGELFF; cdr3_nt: TGTGCCAGCTCTCCTAGACAGGGCCGGAGCACCGGGGAGCTGTTTTTT
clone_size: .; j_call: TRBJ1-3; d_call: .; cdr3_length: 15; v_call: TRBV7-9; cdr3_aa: CASSLEQFSGNTIYF; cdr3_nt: TGTGCCAGCAGCTTAGAACAGTTCTCTGGAAACACCATATATTTT
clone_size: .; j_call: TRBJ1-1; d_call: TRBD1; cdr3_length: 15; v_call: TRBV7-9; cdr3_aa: CASSFQGVAYTEAFF; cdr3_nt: TGTGCCAGCAGCTTCCAGGGGGTGGCGTACACTGAAGCTTTCTTT
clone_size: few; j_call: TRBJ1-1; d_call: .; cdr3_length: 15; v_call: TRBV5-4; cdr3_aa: CASSLAGIPNTEAFF; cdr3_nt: TGTGCCAGCAGCTTGGCAGGGATACCGAACACTGAAGCTTTCTTT
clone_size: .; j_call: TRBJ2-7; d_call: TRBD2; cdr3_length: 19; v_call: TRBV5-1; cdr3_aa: CASRSGTSGRVGVPYEQYF; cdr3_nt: TGCGCCAGCAGATCTGGGACTAGCGGGAGAGTCGGGGTCCCCTACGAGCAGTACTTC
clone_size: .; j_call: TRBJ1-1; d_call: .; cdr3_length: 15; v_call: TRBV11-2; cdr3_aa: CASSPTWVRGTEAFF; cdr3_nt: TGTGCCAGCAGCCCGACCTGGGTCCGAGGCACTGAAGCTTTCTTT
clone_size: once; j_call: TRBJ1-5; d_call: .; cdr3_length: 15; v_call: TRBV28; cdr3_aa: CASSPGPSGSQPQHF; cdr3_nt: TGTGCCAGCAGTCCCGGACCTTCAGGGTCTCAGCCCCAGCATTTT
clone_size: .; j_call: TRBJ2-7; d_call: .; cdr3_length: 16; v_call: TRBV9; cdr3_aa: CASSPRVVLASYEQYF; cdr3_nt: TGTGCCAGCAGCCCCCGGGTCGTACTAGCTTCCTACGAGCAGTACTTC
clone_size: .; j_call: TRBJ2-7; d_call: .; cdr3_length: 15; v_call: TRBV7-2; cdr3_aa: CASSSPGVAVHEQYF; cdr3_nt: TGTGCCAGCAGCTCCCCCGGGGTAGCGGTCCACGAGCAGTACTTC
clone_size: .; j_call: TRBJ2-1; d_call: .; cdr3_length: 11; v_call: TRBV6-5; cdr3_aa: CASRRYNEQFF; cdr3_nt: TGTGCCAGCAGGCGATACAATGAGCAGTTCTTC
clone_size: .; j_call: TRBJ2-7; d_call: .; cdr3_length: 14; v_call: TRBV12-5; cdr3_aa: CASGPAIKFYEQYF; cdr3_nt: TGTGCTAGTGGCCCCGCGATTAAATTCTACGAGCAGTACTTC
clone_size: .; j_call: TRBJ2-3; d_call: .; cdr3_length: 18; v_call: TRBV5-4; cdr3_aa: CASSFGTPGEAVTDTQYF; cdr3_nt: TGTGCCAGCAGCTTCGGCACGCCTGGAGAGGCTGTCACAGATACGCAGTATTTT
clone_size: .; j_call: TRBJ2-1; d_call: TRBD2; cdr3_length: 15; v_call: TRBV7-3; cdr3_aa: CASRQLAGGDNEQFF; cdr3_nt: TGTGCCAGCAGACAACTAGCGGGGGGGGACAATGAGCAGTTCTTC
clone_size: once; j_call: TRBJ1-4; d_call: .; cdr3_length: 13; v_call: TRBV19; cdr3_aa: CASSIDFRGPVFF; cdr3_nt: TGTGCCAGTAGTATAGATTTCAGGGGACCGGTGTTTTTT
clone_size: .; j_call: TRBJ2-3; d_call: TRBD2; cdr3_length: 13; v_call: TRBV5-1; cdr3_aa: CASVGTNTDTQYF; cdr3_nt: TGCGCCAGCGTTGGGACTAACACAGATACGCAGTATTTT
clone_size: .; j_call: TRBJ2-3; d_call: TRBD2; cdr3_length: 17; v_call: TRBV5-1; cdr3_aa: CASRGNSGGFLTDTQYF; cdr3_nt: TGCGCCAGCCGGGGGAATAGCGGGGGCTTTCTCACAGATACGCAGTATTTT
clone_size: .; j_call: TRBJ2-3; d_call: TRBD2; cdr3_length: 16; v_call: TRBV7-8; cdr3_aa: CASSTPLSGPTDTQYF; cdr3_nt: TGTGCCAGCAGCACGCCCCTTAGCGGGCCCACAGATACGCAGTATTTT
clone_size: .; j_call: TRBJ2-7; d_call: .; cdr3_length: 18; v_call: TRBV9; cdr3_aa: CASSVSLNQYRVPYEQYF; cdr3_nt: TGTGCCAGCAGCGTATCCCTCAACCAATACAGGGTCCCCTACGAGCAGTACTTC
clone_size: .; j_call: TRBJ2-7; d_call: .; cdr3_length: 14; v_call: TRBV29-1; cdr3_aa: CSVEYPSSSYEQYF; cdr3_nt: TGCAGCGTTGAGTACCCTAGCAGCTCCTACGAGCAGTACTTC
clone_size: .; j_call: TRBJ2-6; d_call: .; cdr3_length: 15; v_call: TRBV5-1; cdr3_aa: CASSIIPSGANVLTF; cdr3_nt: TGCGCCAGCAGTATTATTCCCTCTGGGGCCAACGTCCTGACTTTC
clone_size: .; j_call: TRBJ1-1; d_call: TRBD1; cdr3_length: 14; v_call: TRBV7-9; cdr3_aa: CASSSGTENTEAFF; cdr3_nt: TGTGCCAGCAGTTCCGGGACAGAGAACACTGAAGCTTTCTTT
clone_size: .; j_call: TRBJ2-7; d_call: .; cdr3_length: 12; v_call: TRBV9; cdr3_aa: CASADLGGEQYF; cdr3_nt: TGTGCCAGCGCGGATCTGGGGGGCGAGCAGTACTTC
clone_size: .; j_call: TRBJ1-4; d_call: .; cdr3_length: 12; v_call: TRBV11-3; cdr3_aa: CASSLRGEKLFF; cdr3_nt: TGTGCCAGCAGCTTGCGGGGTGAAAAACTGTTTTTT
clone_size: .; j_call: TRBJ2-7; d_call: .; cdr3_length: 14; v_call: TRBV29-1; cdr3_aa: CSVALGSMAFKQYF; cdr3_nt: TGCAGCGTTGCCCTGGGGAGTATGGCCTTCAAGCAGTACTTC
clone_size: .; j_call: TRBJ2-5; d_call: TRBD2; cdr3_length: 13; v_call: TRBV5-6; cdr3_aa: CASRFREGETQYF; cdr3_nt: TGTGCCAGCAGATTCCGGGAGGGAGAGACCCAGTACTTC
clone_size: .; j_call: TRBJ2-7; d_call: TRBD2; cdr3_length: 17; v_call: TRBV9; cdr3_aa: CASSKGTSGRRLDEQYF; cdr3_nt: TGTGCCAGCAGCAAAGGGACTAGCGGGAGGCGTTTGGACGAGCAGTACTTC
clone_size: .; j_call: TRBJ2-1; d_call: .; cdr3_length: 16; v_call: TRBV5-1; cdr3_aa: CASSLFFQGNVNEQFF; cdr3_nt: TGCGCCAGCAGCTTGTTTTTTCAGGGCAACGTCAATGAGCAGTTCTTC
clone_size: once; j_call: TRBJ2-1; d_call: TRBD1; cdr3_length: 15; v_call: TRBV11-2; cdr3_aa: CASSSRTGIYNEQFF; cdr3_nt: TGTGCCAGCAGCTCTAGGACAGGGATATACAATGAGCAGTTCTTC
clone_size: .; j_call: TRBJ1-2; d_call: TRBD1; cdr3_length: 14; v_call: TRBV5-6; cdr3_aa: CASKPGQGYYGYTF; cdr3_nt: TGTGCCAGTAAGCCGGGACAGGGATACTATGGCTACACCTTC
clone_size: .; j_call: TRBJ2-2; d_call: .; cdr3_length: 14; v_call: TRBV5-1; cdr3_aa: CASRPLADTGELFF; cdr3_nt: TGCGCCAGTCGACCCCTCGCGGACACCGGGGAGCTGTTTTTT
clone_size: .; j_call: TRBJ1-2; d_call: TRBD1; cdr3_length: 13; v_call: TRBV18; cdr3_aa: CASSEDRDYGYTF; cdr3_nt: TGTGCCAGCTCAGAGGACAGGGATTATGGCTACACCTTC
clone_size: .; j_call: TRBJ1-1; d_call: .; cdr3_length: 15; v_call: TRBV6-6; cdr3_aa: CASSYSARGSYEAFF; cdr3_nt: TGTGCCAGCAGTTACTCGGCCAGAGGATCGTATGAAGCTTTCTTT
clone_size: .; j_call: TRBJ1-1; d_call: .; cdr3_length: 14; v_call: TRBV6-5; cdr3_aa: CASSLDSLNTEAFF; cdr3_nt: TGTGCCAGCAGCCTCGACTCCCTGAACACTGAAGCTTTCTTT
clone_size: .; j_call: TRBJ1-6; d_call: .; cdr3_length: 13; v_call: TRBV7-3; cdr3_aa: CASSPSGGAPLHF; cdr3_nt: TGTGCCAGCAGCCCGTCCGGTGGAGCGCCCCTCCACTTT
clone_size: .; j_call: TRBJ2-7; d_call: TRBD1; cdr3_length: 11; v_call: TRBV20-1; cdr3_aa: CSATPGQGLYF; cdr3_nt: TGCAGTGCCACCCCGGGACAGGGCCTGTACTTC
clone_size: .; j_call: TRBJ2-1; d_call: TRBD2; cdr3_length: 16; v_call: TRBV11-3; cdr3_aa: CASSLGASGGDNEQFF; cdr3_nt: TGTGCCAGCAGCTTAGGAGCTAGCGGGGGGGACAATGAGCAGTTCTTC
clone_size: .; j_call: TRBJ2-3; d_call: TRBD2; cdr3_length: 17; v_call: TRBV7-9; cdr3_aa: CASSPSTSALRGDTQYF; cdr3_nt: TGTGCCAGCAGCCCATCCACTAGCGCTCTCAGAGGAGATACGCAGTATTTT
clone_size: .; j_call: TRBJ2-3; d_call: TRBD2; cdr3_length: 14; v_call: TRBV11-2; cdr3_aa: CASSLGPPAGDRYF; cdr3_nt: TGTGCCAGCAGCTTAGGGCCCCCGGCGGGAGATCGGTATTTT
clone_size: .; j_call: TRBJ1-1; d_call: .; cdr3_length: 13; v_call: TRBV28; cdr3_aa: CASSPPKLTEAFF; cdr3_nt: TGTGCCAGCAGTCCCCCAAAGCTCACTGAAGCTTTCTTT
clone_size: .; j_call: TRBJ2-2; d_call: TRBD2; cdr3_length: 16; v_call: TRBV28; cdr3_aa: CASRTGLAGNTGELFF; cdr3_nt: TGTGCCAGCCGTACGGGACTAGCGGGAAACACCGGGGAGCTGTTTTTT
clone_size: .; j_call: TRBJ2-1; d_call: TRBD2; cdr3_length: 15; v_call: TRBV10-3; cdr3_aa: CAISPGLADYNEQFF; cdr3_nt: TGTGCCATCAGTCCGGGACTAGCGGACTACAATGAGCAGTTCTTC
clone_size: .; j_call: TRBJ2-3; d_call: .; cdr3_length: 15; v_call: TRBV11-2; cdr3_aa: CASTPPGLGTDTQYF; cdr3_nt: TGTGCCAGCACCCCCCCGGGACTTGGCACAGATACGCAGTATTTT
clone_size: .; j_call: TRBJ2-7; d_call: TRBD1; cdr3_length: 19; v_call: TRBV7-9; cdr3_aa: CASSSDRTGGWSGSYEQYF; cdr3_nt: TGTGCCAGCAGCTCGGATAGGACAGGGGGGTGGAGTGGCTCCTACGAGCAGTACTTC
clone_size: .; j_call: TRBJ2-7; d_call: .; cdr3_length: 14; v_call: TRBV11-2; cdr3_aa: CASSSLTEAYEQYF; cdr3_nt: TGTGCCAGCAGCTCCCTGACGGAGGCCTACGAGCAGTACTTC
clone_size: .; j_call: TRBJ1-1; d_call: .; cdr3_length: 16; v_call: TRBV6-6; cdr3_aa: CASSYSRGRGYTEAFF; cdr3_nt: TGTGCCAGCAGTTACTCGAGGGGGAGAGGGTACACTGAAGCTTTCTTT
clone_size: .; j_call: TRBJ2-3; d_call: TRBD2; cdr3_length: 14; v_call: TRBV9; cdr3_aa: CASSSGLAGGSQYF; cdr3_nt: TGTGCCAGCAGCTCCGGACTAGCGGGAGGTTCGCAGTATTTT
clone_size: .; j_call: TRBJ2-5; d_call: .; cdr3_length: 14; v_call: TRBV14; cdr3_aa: CASSHYDNQETQYF; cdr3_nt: TGTGCCAGCAGCCATTATGACAACCAAGAGACCCAGTACTTC
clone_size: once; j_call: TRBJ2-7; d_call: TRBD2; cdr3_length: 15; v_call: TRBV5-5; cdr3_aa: CASSSGLVGYYEQYF; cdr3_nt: TGTGCCAGCAGCAGCGGACTAGTGGGATACTACGAGCAGTACTTC